These 27 T cell receptor beta chains came from one sample sequenced in a study of cytomegalovirus exposure and HLA in healthy donors. This PCR relied on a set of 60 Vbeta primers and 13 Jbeta primers. Profiling relied on immunoSEQ multiplex PCR, and the TCRdb table lists in-frame clones only, not all of them. The sample gives 90,000 to 110,000 clones, roughly 73% of which show up once; roughly 8.6% is in the top ten. The sequenced sample was PBMCs. The receptor set was obtained from a woman between 40 and 50 years old in good health and CMV-seropositive.

This chain connects TRBV10-3 to TRBJ2-2, with D possibly TRBD2 on 6 matching bases. Deletions cut 7 bases from V and 3 bases from J, with 12 bases between. The CDR3 contains 14 residues. Per germline, CDR1 ENHRY and CDR2 SYGVKD. The CDR3 nucleotides are TGTGCCATCACCGCGGAGCGGGACACCGGGGAGCTGTTTTTT. The encoded protein is CAITAERDTGELFF.

This clone was counted a single time. For the CDR3, the DNA is TGTGCCAGCAGCCCGACAGGTATCCAAGAGACCCAGTACTTC. Encoded protein: CASSPTGIQETQYF. V is TRBV5-6 and J is TRBJ2-5; maybe TRBD1 (6 bases). The CDR3 is 14 amino acids. Germline loops: CDR1 SGHDT, CDR2 YYEEEE. Trimming shortened V by 4 bases and J by 1 base, and 11 bases separated the two germline ends.

This clone was seen just once. The chain combines TRBV19 with TRBJ1-2; D might be TRBD1 (6 bases). The germline V gene has CDR1 LNHDA and CDR2 SQIVND (reference sequence). This CDR3 is built from 14 residues. The V and J ends lost 3 bases and 5 bases respectively, with 13 bases between them. This CDR3 reads CASSIGGGVYGYTF. The CDR3 region has the DNA TGTGCCAGTAGTATCGGTGGGGGCGTTTATGGCTACACCTTC.

The chain has TRBV28 and TRBJ2-3; TRBD2 aligns across 8 bases. V trimming: 7 bases; J trimming: 0 bases; junction bases outside the gene matches: 12. Germline V gene sequence: CDR1 MDHEN, CDR2 SYDVKM. This CDR3 has 17 amino acids. The CDR3: CASTVGGALVSTDTQYF. The CDR3 nucleotides read TGTGCCAGCACGGTCGGGGGGGCGTTGGTTAGCACAGATACGCAGTATTTT.

This CDR3 is CASSLGFREDEQFF. The CDR3 region has the DNA TGTGCCAGCAGCTTAGGCTTTAGGGAGGATGAGCAGTTCTTC. The chain uses TRBV7-2 and TRBJ2-1; a weak D match, TRBD2 (6 bases). Germline V gives CDR1 SGHTA, CDR2 FQGNSA. This CDR3 spans 14 amino acids. V was trimmed by 1 base and J by 8 bases, leaving 12 bases between them.

The chain has TRBV14 and TRBJ1-5; 10 bases align to TRBD1. From germline, CDR1 is SGHDN and CDR2 FVKESK. Unmatched junction bases numbered 8, after V lost 0 bases and J lost 6 bases. This CDR3 spans 17 amino acids. The CDR3 region has the DNA TGTGCCAGCAGCCAAGAATTCGGGACAGGGGTAGGTCAGCCCCAGCATTTT. This translates into CASSQEFGTGVGQPQHF.

The V gene is TRBV5-1, the J gene TRBJ1-4, with a weak D call TRBD1 (6 bases). From germline, CDR1 is SGHRS and CDR2 YFSETQ. V lost 0 bases, J lost 7 bases, and 13 bases lay in between. The CDR3 runs 15 residues. Written as DNA, the CDR3 is TGCGCCAGCAGCTTGGGACCAGGGGATGGTGAAAAACTGTTTTTT. Translation gives CASSLGPGDGEKLFF.

The chain carries TRBV5-6 and TRBJ2-2, with 9 bases lining up with TRBD1. This CDR3 is built from 17 residues. The V gene end was trimmed by 3 bases and the J gene end by 6 bases; junction bases not matched to a gene: 12. The germline CDR1 and CDR2 sequences are SGHDT and YYEEEE. CDR3 in amino acids: CASSSLGTGFKAGELFF. As DNA, the CDR3 is TGTGCCAGCAGCTCACTCGGGACAGGGTTTAAAGCCGGGGAGCTGTTTTTT.

The CDR3 DNA sequence: TGTGCCAGCAGCTTAGGTACCGGGACTAGCTGCATATACGCCTACGAGCAGTACTTC. Protein: CASSLGTGTSCIYAYEQYF. The V call is TRBV7-6, the J call TRBJ2-7, with 9 positions matching TRBD2. The V and J ends lost 1 base and 2 bases, in that order; junction bases with no gene match: 15. The CDR3 has 19 amino acids. Germline values: CDR1 SGHVS, CDR2 FNYEAQ. The full variable domain, completed using reference TRBV7-6 and TRBJ2-7, is GAGVSQSPRYKVTKRGQDVALRCDPISGHVSLYWYRQALGQGPEFLTYFNYEAQQDKSGLPNDRFSAERPEGSISTLTIQRTEQRDSAMYRCASSLGTGTSCIYAYEQYFGPGTRLTVT.

The chain couples TRBV5-1 to TRBJ1-4; 8 bases are a match to TRBD1. Germline trimming cut 3 bases from V and 3 bases from J; bases unmatched to any gene: 4. The germline V gene encodes CDR1 SGHRS and CDR2 YFSETQ. The CDR3 has 15 amino acids. In DNA, the CDR3 is TGCGCCAGCAGCTCCCAGGGGGCTTCTAATGAAAAACTGTTTTTT. Amino acid sequence: CASSSQGASNEKLFF.

This clone was seen a few times. The V and J genes are TRBV19 and TRBJ1-6, with D perhaps matching TRBD1 (5 bases). From germline, CDR1 is LNHDA and CDR2 SQIVND (reference sequence). The CDR3 loop spans 16 amino acids. The V end was cut by 6 bases, the J end by 7 bases, with 19 bases between. Here the CDR3 reads CASRRMGGAGNSPLHF. The CDR3 nucleotides are TGTGCCAGTAGGCGTATGGGAGGGGCCGGGAATTCACCCCTCCACTTT.

This clone appeared a single time. V is TRBV5-5 and J is TRBJ2-5, with D perhaps matching TRBD2 (6 bases). The germline CDR1 and CDR2 sequences are SGHKS and YYEKEE (reference sequence). CDR3 length: 14 amino acids. Trimming removed 4 bases at V and 1 base at J, with 11 bases between. CDR3 amino acids: CASSRTTSQETQYF. The CDR3 DNA is TGTGCCAGCAGCCGTACGACTAGCCAAGAGACCCAGTACTTC.

This chain links TRBV11-2 with TRBJ2-5, with 8 bases aligning to TRBD2. CDR3 length: 16 residues. The J segment lost 5 bases and the V segment lost 5 bases, leaving 13 bases of the junction unmatched. CDR1 and CDR2 from the germline V gene are SGHAT and FQNNGV. CDR3 nucleotide sequence: TGTGCCAGCAGCCCCAGCGGGGGCCCGGGTTCGGAGACCCAGTACTTC. Its translation is CASSPSGGPGSETQYF. Based on the CDR3 plus reference TRBV11-2 and TRBJ2-5, the full variable domain is EAGVAQSPRYKIIEKRQSVAFWCNPISGHATLYWYQQILGQGPKLLIQFQNNGVVDDSQLPKDRFSAERLKGVDSTLKIQPAKLEDSAVYLCASSPSGGPGSETQYFGPGTRLLVL.

The chain carries TRBV28 and TRBJ2-7, with 7 bases matching TRBD1. CDR3 length equals 14 residues. Germline-derived CDR1 and CDR2 are MDHEN and SYDVKM. Trimming removed 6 bases from V and 2 bases from J; junction bases left unmatched: 7. The CDR3 sequence is CASRDREGAYEQYF. The DNA for the CDR3 is TGTGCCAGCAGAGACAGGGAAGGGGCCTACGAGCAGTACTTC.

V usage is TRBV29-1 and J usage is TRBJ1-4; the D gene is possibly TRBD1 (5 bases). There are 15 residues in the CDR3. Germline CDR1 and CDR2: SQVTM and ANQGSEA. The V end was cut by 4 bases, the J end by 4 bases, with 16 bases between. CDR3 in amino acids: CSVGGGTGFNEKLFF. The CDR3 DNA is TGCAGCGTTGGGGGGGGGACCGGATTTAATGAAAAACTGTTTTTT.

V is TRBV19 and J is TRBJ1-1, with D tentatively TRBD1 (5 bases). V lost 3 bases to trimming and J lost 5 bases, with 10 bases between them. The CDR3 is 13 residues long. Per the germline V gene, CDR1 is LNHDA and CDR2 is SQIVND (reference sequence). The CDR3 coding sequence is TGTGCCAGTAGTATGGGGGGGTATACTGAAGCTTTCTTT. Translation: CASSMGGYTEAFF.

The genes are TRBV29-1 and TRBJ1-4, with 7 positions matching TRBD1. V lost 5 bases and J lost 6; bases outside the gene matches: 9. The germline CDR1 and CDR2 sequences are SQVTM and ANQGSEA. This CDR3 comprises 14 residues. The CDR3 DNA follows: TGCAGCGTTCACAAGACAGGGCGGGATGAAAAACTGTTTTTT. Its translation is CSVHKTGRDEKLFF. Full variable domain (rest looked up from reference TRBV29-1 and TRBJ1-4): SAVISQKPSRDICQRGTSLTIQCQVDSQVTMMFWYRQQPGQSLTLIATANQGSEATYESGFVIDKFPISRPNLTFSTLTVSNMSPEDSSIYLCSVHKTGRDEKLFFGSGTQLSVL.

The CDR3 DNA follows: TGTGCCAGCAGTCCCGGGGGGACATACTCCTACGAGCAGTACTTC. It yields the protein CASSPGGTYSYEQYF. This sequence joins TRBV28 and TRBJ2-5; TRBD2 is a possible D gene (7 bases). The DNA matches TRBJ2-7 better at its end, which makes the J call doubtful. This CDR3 contains 15 residues. Germline V gives CDR1 MDHEN, CDR2 SYDVKM.

The V call is TRBV19, the J call TRBJ1-2; D uncertain. Germline V gives CDR1 LNHDA, CDR2 SQIVND (reference sequence). Deletions cut 1 base from V and 5 bases from J, with 8 bases between. This CDR3 region has 13 residues. This CDR3 is CASSIGVGYGYTF. CDR3 coding DNA: TGTGCCAGTAGTATAGGGGTCGGGTATGGCTACACCTTC.

This rearrangement joins TRBV5-1 to TRBJ2-3; a weak D match, TRBD1 (6 bases). V was pared by 0 bases and J by 1 base, with 9 bases between. Germline CDR1 reads SGHRS; CDR2 reads YFSETQ. This CDR3 comprises 15 residues. The DNA for the CDR3 is TGCGCCAGCAGCTTGGAAGCAGGGGGCACAGATACGCAGTATTTT. As protein: CASSLEAGGTDTQYF.

This clone was counted a single time. The V call is TRBV19, the J call TRBJ2-3; D gene unclear. The germline gives CDR1 LNHDA, CDR2 SQIVND (reference sequence). This CDR3 has 15 amino acids. The V end lost 5 bases, the J end lost 0 bases, and 12 bases lay between the germline ends. CDR3 region: CASSSKTVSTDTQYF. Here the CDR3 DNA reads TGTGCCAGTAGTTCCAAAACAGTGAGCACAGATACGCAGTATTTT.

The gene calls are TRBV5-1 and TRBJ2-1, with 11 bases lining up with TRBD2. V gave up 3 bases and J gave up 5 bases; unmatched junction bases: 13. Per germline, CDR1 SGHRS and CDR2 YFSETQ. The CDR3 has 18 amino acids. The chain's CDR3 is CASSSLLPTSGGNNEQFF. The DNA for the CDR3 is TGCGCCAGCAGCTCTTTACTCCCCACTAGCGGGGGTAACAATGAGCAGTTCTTC.

The CDR3 region has the DNA TGCGCCAGCAGCTCCAGGGGTACAGATACGCAGTATTTT. The encoded protein is CASSSRGTDTQYF. The rearrangement links TRBV4-3 to TRBJ2-3, with D maybe TRBD1 (6 bases). The CDR3 spans 13 residues. Looked up from germline, CDR1 is LGHNA and CDR2 is YSLEER. V lost 5 bases and J lost 3, with 9 bases in between.

The chain uses TRBV18 and TRBJ1-1; 12 nucleotides match TRBD1. Germline lookup yields CDR1 KGHSH and CDR2 LQKENI. The junction had 16 bases not matched to a gene; V was cut back by 3 bases and J by 5 bases. This CDR3 has 19 residues. The CDR3 sequence is CASSPFTNPGQGAETEAFF. As DNA, the CDR3 is TGTGCCAGCTCACCGTTCACCAATCCGGGACAGGGGGCGGAAACTGAAGCTTTCTTT.

The V gene is TRBV2, the J gene TRBJ1-6; D gene unclear. Per the germline V gene, CDR1 is SNHLY and CDR2 is FYNNEI. With 4 bases removed from V and 0 bases from J, the gap between germline ends came to 7 bases. The CDR3 runs 15 residues. Written as DNA, the CDR3 is TGTGCCAGCAGTGCGCGGAGCTCCTATAATTCACCCCTCCACTTT. Its translation: CASSARSSYNSPLHF.

Only a few counts were recorded for this clone. The rearrangement joins TRBV10-2 to TRBJ1-4, with D unclear. V lost 4 bases, J lost 4 bases, and 7 bases lay in between. Germline-derived CDR1 and CDR2 are WSHSY and SAAADI. This CDR3 spans 13 amino acids. CDR3 in amino acids: CASSGRDNEKLFF. Written as DNA, the CDR3 is TGCGCCAGCAGTGGGCGGGATAATGAAAAACTGTTTTTT.

The J gene is TRBJ2-7, the V gene TRBV13; no clear D gene. CDR1 is PRHDT and CDR2 is FYEKMQ in the germline V gene (reference sequence). The CDR3 has 11 residues. Trimming shortened V by 6 bases and J by 3 bases, and 6 bases separated the two germline ends. The CDR3 nucleotides read TGTGCCAGCAGTCGCAGCTACGAGCAGTACTTC. Its protein product is CASSRSYEQYF.